Here is one TCR beta chain with its context. The V gene lost 1 base and the J gene lost 5 bases, with 5 bases spanning the gap. Germline V CDR1 and CDR2: SGHTA, FQGNSA. The CDR3 loop spans 12 amino acids. Libraries were prepared by immunoSEQ multiplex PCR; TCRdb keeps only in-frame clonotypes and omits some of them. The table has under 200,000 clones, 80% to 95% seen once. The sample belongs to a study of blood T cell repertoires in COVID-19. At the level of the study: PBMCs, B-cell-depleted T cells, or T cells provided the cDNA or gDNA that made up the material.

The TCR comes from a man aged 50 to 59 with acute or convalescent COVID-19. The specimen sequenced was peripheral blood. The chain combines TRBV7-2 with TRBJ2-5; D uncertain. CDR3 DNA sequence: TGTGCCAGCAGCTTAGAGAGGGAGACCCAGTACTTC. Residues: CASSLERETQYF.